The rows below give T cell receptor beta chains drawn from one sample of a study of cytomegalovirus exposure and HLA in healthy donors. TCRdb's copy holds only in-frame clones and misses some; the assay was immunoSEQ multiplex PCR. The sample has 150,000 to 200,000 clones, 82% seen once. Sample: PBMCs. These receptors were collected from a woman in her fifties or sixties in good health and CMV-seropositive. Each CDR3 is given with its conserved first and last residue. Fields, in order: V gene, J gene, clone size, D gene, CDR3 protein, CDR3 DNA. A D gene is named only where the DNA matches it firmly. Expanded clones are given a class, and other clones once, few, many or no size at all.

V gene: TRBV4-1; J gene: TRBJ2-2; clone size: .; D gene: TRBD2; CDR3 protein: CASSQAGEAGGGLFF; CDR3 DNA: TGCGCCAGCAGCCAAGCTGGAGAAGCGGGCGGGGGGCTGTTTTTT
V gene: TRBV7-7; J gene: TRBJ1-3; clone size: .; D gene: .; CDR3 protein: CASSPTTGFSGNTIYF; CDR3 DNA: TGTGCTAGCAGCCCCACTACGGGGTTCTCTGGAAACACCATATATTTT
V gene: TRBV18; J gene: TRBJ2-7; clone size: once; D gene: TRBD1; CDR3 protein: CASSRQGSHEQYF; CDR3 DNA: TGTGCCAGCTCCCGACAGGGGAGTCACGAGCAGTACTTC
V gene: TRBV5-1; J gene: TRBJ2-3; clone size: .; D gene: .; CDR3 protein: CASSPSIRGSTDTQYF; CDR3 DNA: TGCGCCAGCAGCCCGTCGATACGGGGTTCCACAGATACGCAGTATTTT
V gene: TRBV9; J gene: TRBJ2-7; clone size: .; D gene: .; CDR3 protein: CASSLGDNSYEQYF; CDR3 DNA: TGTGCCAGCAGCCTGGGTGACAATTCCTACGAGCAGTACTTC
V gene: TRBV28; J gene: TRBJ2-7; clone size: .; D gene: TRBD1; CDR3 protein: CASSDTGQGSYEQYF; CDR3 DNA: TGTGCCAGCAGTGATACGGGACAGGGATCCTACGAGCAGTACTTC
V gene: TRBV18; J gene: TRBJ2-3; clone size: .; D gene: .; CDR3 protein: CASSPRELPLTDTQYF; CDR3 DNA: TGTGCCAGCTCACCGAGGGAACTACCTCTCACAGATACGCAGTATTTT
V gene: TRBV27; J gene: TRBJ1-3; clone size: .; D gene: .; CDR3 protein: CASSSTGSLLSGNTIYF; CDR3 DNA: TGTGCCAGCAGTTCGACTGGGTCCCTTCTCTCTGGAAACACCATATATTTT
V gene: TRBV11-2; J gene: TRBJ2-1; clone size: .; D gene: TRBD2; CDR3 protein: CASSRTGRGGLGSYNEQFF; CDR3 DNA: TGTGCCAGCAGCCGTACAGGGCGGGGGGGCTTGGGTTCCTACAATGAGCAGTTCTTC
V gene: TRBV11-2; J gene: TRBJ2-2; clone size: few; D gene: TRBD2; CDR3 protein: CASRRLAGSYTGELFF; CDR3 DNA: TGTGCCAGCAGGCGACTAGCGGGGAGCTACACCGGGGAGCTGTTTTTT
V gene: TRBV7-6; J gene: TRBJ2-7; clone size: .; D gene: TRBD2; CDR3 protein: CASSPGTSGEQYF; CDR3 DNA: TGTGCCAGCAGCCCGGGGACTAGCGGGGAGCAGTACTTC